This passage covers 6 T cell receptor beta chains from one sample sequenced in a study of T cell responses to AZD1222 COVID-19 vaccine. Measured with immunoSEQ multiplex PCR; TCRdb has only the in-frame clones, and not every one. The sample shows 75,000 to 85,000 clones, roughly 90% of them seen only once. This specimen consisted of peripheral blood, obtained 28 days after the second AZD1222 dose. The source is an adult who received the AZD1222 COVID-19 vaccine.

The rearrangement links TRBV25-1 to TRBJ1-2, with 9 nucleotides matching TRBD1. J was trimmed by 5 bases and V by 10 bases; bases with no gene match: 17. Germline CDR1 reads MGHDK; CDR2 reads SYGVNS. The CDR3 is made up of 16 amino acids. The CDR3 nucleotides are TGTGCCACCCGACCGGGACAGGGTCAGAAAGGGTATGGCTACACCTTC. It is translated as CATRPGQGQKGYGYTF.

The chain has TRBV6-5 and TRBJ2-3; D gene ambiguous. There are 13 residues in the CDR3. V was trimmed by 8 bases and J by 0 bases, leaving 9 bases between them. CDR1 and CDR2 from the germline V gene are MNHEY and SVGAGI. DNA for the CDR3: TGTGCCAGCGGGGTCCCTAGCACAGATACGCAGTATTTT. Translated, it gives CASGVPSTDTQYF.

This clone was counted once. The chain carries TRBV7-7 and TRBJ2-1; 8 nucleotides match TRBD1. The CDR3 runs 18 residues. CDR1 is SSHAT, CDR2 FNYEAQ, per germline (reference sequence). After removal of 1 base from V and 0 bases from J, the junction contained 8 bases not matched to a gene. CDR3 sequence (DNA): TGTGCCAGCAGCTTAGGGGCAGGGGGCACCAGCTCCTACAATGAGCAGTTCTTC. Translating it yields CASSLGAGGTSSYNEQFF.

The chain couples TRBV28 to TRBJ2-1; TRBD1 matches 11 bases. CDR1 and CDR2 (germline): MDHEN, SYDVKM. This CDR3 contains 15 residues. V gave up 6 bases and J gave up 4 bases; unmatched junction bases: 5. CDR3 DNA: TGTGCCAGCAGAGGGACAGGGGGTCTGTACAATGAGCAGTTCTTC. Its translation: CASRGTGGLYNEQFF.

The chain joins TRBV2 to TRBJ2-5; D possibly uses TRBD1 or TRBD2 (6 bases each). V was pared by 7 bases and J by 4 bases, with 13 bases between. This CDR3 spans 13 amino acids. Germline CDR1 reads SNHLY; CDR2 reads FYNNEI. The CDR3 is CASKTGGGETQYF. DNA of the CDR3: TGTGCCAGCAAAACAGGAGGGGGAGAGACCCAGTACTTC.

The CDR3 DNA reads TGTGCCAGCAGTCCTAGAGGGGGGGTCCAATACGAGCAGTACTTC. Protein product: CASSPRGGVQYEQYF. The rearrangement joins TRBV7-9 to TRBJ2-7; D possibly corresponds to TRBD2 (7 bases). The V gene's germline CDR1 is SEHNR and CDR2 FQNEAQ (reference sequence). Trimming shortened V by 6 bases and J by 4 bases, and 19 bases separated the two germline ends. CDR3 length: 15 residues.